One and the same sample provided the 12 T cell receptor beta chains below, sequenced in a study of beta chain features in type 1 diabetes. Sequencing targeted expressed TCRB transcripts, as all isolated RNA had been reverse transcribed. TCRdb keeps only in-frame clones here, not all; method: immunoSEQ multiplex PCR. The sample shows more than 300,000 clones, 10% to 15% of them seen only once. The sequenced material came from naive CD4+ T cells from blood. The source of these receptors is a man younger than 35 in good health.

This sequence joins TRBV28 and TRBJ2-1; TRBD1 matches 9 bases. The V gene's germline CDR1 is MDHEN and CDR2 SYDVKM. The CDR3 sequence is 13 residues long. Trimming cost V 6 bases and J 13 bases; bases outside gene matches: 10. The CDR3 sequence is CASSLGTGRIQFF. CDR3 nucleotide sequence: TGTGCCAGCAGCTTGGGGACAGGGAGAATTCAGTTCTTC. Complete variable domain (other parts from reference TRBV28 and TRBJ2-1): DVKVTQSSRYLVKRTGEKVFLECVQDMDHENMFWYRQDPGLGLRLIYFSYDVKMKEKGDIPEGYSVSREKKERFSLILESASTNQTSMYLCASSLGTGRIQFFGPGTRLTVL.

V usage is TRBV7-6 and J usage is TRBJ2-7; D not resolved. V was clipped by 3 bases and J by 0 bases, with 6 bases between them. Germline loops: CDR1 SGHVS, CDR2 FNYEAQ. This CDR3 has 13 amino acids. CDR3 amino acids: CASSFGSSYEQYF. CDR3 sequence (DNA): TGTGCCAGCAGCTTCGGGTCCTCCTACGAGCAGTACTTC. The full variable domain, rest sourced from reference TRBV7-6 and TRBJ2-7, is GAGVSQSPRYKVTKRGQDVALRCDPISGHVSLYWYRQALGQGPEFLTYFNYEAQQDKSGLPNDRFSAERPEGSISTLTIQRTEQRDSAMYRCASSFGSSYEQYFGPGTRLTVT.

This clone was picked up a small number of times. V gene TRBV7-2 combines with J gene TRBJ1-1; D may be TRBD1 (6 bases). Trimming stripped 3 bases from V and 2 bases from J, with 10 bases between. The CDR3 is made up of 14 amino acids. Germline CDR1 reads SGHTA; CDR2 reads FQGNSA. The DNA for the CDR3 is TGTGCCAGCAGCTTCACAGGGATAAACACTGAAGCTTTCTTT. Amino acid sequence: CASSFTGINTEAFF.

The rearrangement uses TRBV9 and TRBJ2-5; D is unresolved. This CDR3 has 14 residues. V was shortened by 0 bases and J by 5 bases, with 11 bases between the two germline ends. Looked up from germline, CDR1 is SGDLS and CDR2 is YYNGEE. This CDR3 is CASSVGHPVETQYF. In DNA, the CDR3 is TGTGCCAGCAGCGTAGGGCACCCTGTGGAGACCCAGTACTTC.

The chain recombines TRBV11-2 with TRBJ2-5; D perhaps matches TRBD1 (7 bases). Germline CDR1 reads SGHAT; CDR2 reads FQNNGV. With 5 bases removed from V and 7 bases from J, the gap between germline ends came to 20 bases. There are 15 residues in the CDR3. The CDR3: CASSPGQGGLRTQYF. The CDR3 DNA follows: TGTGCCAGCAGCCCGGGGCAGGGGGGCCTCCGGACCCAGTACTTC.

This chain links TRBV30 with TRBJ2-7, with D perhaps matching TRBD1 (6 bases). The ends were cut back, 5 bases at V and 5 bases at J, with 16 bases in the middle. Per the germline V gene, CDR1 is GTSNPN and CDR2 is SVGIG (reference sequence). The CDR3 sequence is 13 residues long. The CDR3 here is CAWAKTGIHEQYF. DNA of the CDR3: TGTGCCTGGGCGAAAACAGGGATCCACGAGCAGTACTTC.

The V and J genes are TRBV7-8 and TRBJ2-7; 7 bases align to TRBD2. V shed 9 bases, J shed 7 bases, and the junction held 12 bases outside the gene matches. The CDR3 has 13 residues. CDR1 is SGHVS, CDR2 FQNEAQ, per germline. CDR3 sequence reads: CASLAAGVGEQYF. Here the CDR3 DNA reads TGTGCCAGTCTTGCTGCGGGAGTGGGAGAGCAGTACTTC.

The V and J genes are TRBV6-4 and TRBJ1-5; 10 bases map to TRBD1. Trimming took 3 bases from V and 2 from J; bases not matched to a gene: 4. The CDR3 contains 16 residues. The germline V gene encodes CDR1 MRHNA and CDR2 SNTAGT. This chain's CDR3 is CASSEGGQGGNQPQHF. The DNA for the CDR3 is TGTGCCAGCAGTGAAGGAGGACAGGGGGGCAATCAGCCCCAGCATTTT.

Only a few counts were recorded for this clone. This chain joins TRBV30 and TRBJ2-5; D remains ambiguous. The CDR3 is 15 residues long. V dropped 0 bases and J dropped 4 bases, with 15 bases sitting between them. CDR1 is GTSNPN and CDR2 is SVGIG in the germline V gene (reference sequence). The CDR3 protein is CAWSVTSFRGETQYF. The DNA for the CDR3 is TGTGCCTGGAGTGTCACCTCATTCCGAGGAGAGACCCAGTACTTC.

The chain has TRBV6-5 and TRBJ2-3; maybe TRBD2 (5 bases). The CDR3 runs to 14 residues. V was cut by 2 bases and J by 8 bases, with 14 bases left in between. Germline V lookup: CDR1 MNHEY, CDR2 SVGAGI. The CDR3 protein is CASSYRRTGGTQYF. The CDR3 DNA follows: TGTGCCAGCAGTTACCGGCGGACTGGCGGTACGCAGTATTTT.

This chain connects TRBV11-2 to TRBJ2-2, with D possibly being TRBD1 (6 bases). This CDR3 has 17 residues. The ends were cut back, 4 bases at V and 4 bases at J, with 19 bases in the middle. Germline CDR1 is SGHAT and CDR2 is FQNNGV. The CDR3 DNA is TGTGCCAGCAGCTCAGCCACAGGGACGCGGAGCACCGGGGAGCTGTTTTTT. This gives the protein CASSSATGTRSTGELFF. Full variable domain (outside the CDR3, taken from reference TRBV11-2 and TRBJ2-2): EAGVAQSPRYKIIEKRQSVAFWCNPISGHATLYWYQQILGQGPKLLIQFQNNGVVDDSQLPKDRFSAERLKGVDSTLKIQPAKLEDSAVYLCASSSATGTRSTGELFFGEGSRLTVL.

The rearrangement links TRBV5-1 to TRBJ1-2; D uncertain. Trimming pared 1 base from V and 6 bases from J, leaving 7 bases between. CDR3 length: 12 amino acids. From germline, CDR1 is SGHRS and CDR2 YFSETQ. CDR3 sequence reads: CASSLSRDGYTF. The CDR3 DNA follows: TGCGCCAGCAGCTTGTCACGGGATGGCTACACCTTC.